This TCR beta chain was sequenced for a study of blood T cell repertoires in COVID-19 (dated by TCRdb to 2019 to 2021). General notes on the study: The collaborator samples originated in the United States, Italy and Spain and spanned the acute and convalescent phases of COVID-19. Deeply sampled blood TCRbeta repertoires from subjects exposed to, actively infected with, or recovered from COVID-19 were included in the dataset. The material from the prospective study consisted of cDNA or gDNA derived from T cells, B-cell-depleted T cells, or PBMCs. Where HLA class I and class II types were available, the types were taken from metadata supplied by the sample provider, not from assay-based typing. The repertoires were released in a freely available public database meant as a resource for research on the immune response to SARS-CoV-2. Samples came from the ongoing ImmuneRACE study (first 160 participants) plus 1,254 subjects from 6 global collaborators. Nearly every sample came with metadata listing a de-identified subject ID, COVID-19 status, age in years and sex. Findings and caveats that apply to the study as a whole: Clinical and demographic metadata were provided uncurated, with the amount varying by source and participant.

Looking up the germline V gene (reference sequence) yields CDR1 MNHEY and CDR2 SMNVEV. The germline ends are 17 bases apart after V is trimmed by 3 bases and J by 3 bases. From the cysteine up to the phenylalanine, the CDR3 has a length of 16 residues. Here the CDR3 DNA is all that survives: 48 bases in frame from base 1. Remarks on this clone: What antigen it recognizes has not been identified. No base-level quality is on record; no much larger clone is a single base apart.

At one collaborating source in Seattle, patients were enrolled during active infection and were followed longitudinally through the course of disease. Collaborating institutions collected whole blood in K2EDTA tubes following their own protocols. For TCRbeta analysis, collaborators shipped samples as frozen whole blood, isolated PBMCs, or DNA extracted from either of those sample types. The immunoSEQ Assay, a bias-controlled multiplex PCR, was used to amplify TCRbeta CDR3 regions from genomic DNA. In the paper's pipeline: The number of nucleated cells in each sample was estimated by amplification of reference gene primers within the assay. To quantify the absolute abundance of each unique TCRbeta CDR3 rearrangement, sequence reads were collapsed and filtered. For each sample, productive Simpson clonality was calculated as the square root of Simpson's diversity index across productive rearrangements. The immuneACCESS repertoire file appears here via TCRdb, limited to in-frame rearrangements. These files lack a portion of the clones; in checked studies, under half of the deficit traces to unresolved V genes, and the cause of the others is not known. V and J calls and clone size are as listed in that table; D and trimming were resolved from the DNA. Present in this sample are around 370,000 clones, about 89% of which were seen just once. The ten largest account for nearly 6.5% of the sample.

The V and J segments used are TRBV27 and TRBJ2-5; the D gene is possibly TRBD2, with 6 bases matching. The sequence came from a woman aged 45-60 years with COVID-19, enrolled during active disease. Specimen: peripheral blood. Here the CDR3 is given as CASSFPGKAGKETQYF. The sequenced DNA: TGTGCCAGCAGTTTCCCAGGGAAGGCGGGGAAAGAGACCCAGTACTTC.